The rows below give T cell receptor beta chains drawn from one sample of a study of T-cell memory formation after mild COVID-19. TCRdb reanalysed the 5' RACE reads using MiXCR and keeps one entry per CDR3 protein. The sample gives more than 300,000 distinct CDR3 sequences, approximately 15% of which show up once; roughly 20% is in the top ten. Sequenced sample: PBMCs or a T cell subset sorted from them (not recorded which). Receptors originate from a man aged 18 to 29 who had mild COVID-19 (a few samples of this study predate the infection). Cell type and time point are not known. Both conserved end residues are trimmed from each CDR3. Each record gives: clone size, J gene, V gene, CDR3 protein. A clone size is listed for some rows: how often the clone was seen (once, few, many), or a class if it is expanded.

abundance: -; j_gene: TRBJ1-3; v_gene: TRBV7-2; CDR3aa: ASSISSGNTIY
abundance: few; j_gene: TRBJ1-1; v_gene: TRBV5-5; CDR3aa: ASSLGVGDKNTEAF
abundance: few; j_gene: TRBJ2-4; v_gene: TRBV7-8; CDR3aa: ASRPQGAWTKNIQY
abundance: -; j_gene: TRBJ2-3; v_gene: TRBV12-3/TRBV12-4; CDR3aa: ASSLNMGSTDTQY
abundance: few; j_gene: TRBJ2-3; v_gene: TRBV9; CDR3aa: ASSGGGPTDTQY
abundance: many; j_gene: TRBJ2-1; v_gene: TRBV29-1; CDR3aa: SGEIAGGSYNEQF
abundance: few; j_gene: TRBJ1-1; v_gene: TRBV7-2; CDR3aa: ASSPQGAVYTEAF
abundance: many; j_gene: TRBJ1-3; v_gene: TRBV4-2; CDR3aa: ASSQDLRQVSGNTIY
abundance: few; j_gene: TRBJ2-7; v_gene: TRBV27; CDR3aa: ASSGIPNSYEQY
abundance: -; j_gene: TRBJ1-1; v_gene: TRBV3-1; CDR3aa: ASSQRAGGTEAF
abundance: -; j_gene: TRBJ2-1; v_gene: TRBV19; CDR3aa: ASSFQPDPYNEQF
abundance: few; j_gene: TRBJ2-1; v_gene: TRBV27; CDR3aa: ASSLQAGAGNEQF
abundance: -; j_gene: TRBJ2-6; v_gene: TRBV30; CDR3aa: ALTTGLSGANVLT
abundance: many; j_gene: TRBJ2-3; v_gene: TRBV6-6; CDR3aa: ASSYRGQVTDTQY
abundance: -; j_gene: TRBJ1-5; v_gene: TRBV24-1; CDR3aa: ATSDRGADQPQH
abundance: few; j_gene: TRBJ2-5; v_gene: TRBV27; CDR3aa: ASSATGVAETQY
abundance: few; j_gene: TRBJ1-2; v_gene: TRBV24-1; CDR3aa: ATSEDGYYGYT
abundance: -; j_gene: TRBJ2-7; v_gene: TRBV12-3/TRBV12-4; CDR3aa: ASNPQGADYEQY
abundance: -; j_gene: TRBJ2-5; v_gene: TRBV12-3/TRBV12-4; CDR3aa: ASSFTSGVETQY
abundance: few; j_gene: TRBJ1-2; v_gene: TRBV4-2; CDR3aa: ASSQEGGVLGYT
abundance: few; j_gene: TRBJ2-7; v_gene: TRBV4-1; CDR3aa: ASSRGLPKAYEQY
abundance: -; j_gene: TRBJ2-2; v_gene: TRBV29-1; CDR3aa: SVVLDGVGELF
abundance: -; j_gene: TRBJ2-3; v_gene: TRBV29-1; CDR3aa: SVVPSSSDTQY
abundance: many; j_gene: TRBJ2-5; v_gene: TRBV12-3/TRBV12-4; CDR3aa: ASRGQLQETQY
abundance: -; j_gene: TRBJ1-4; v_gene: TRBV20-1; CDR3aa: SARDRRGGASGEKLF
abundance: many; j_gene: TRBJ2-1; v_gene: TRBV6-2/TRBV6-3; CDR3aa: ASSYGTPLYNEQF
abundance: many; j_gene: TRBJ1-1; v_gene: TRBV6-4; CDR3aa: ASSEGGEDTEAF
abundance: -; j_gene: TRBJ2-3; v_gene: TRBV28; CDR3aa: ASGTSGARGGDTQY
abundance: many; j_gene: TRBJ2-4; v_gene: TRBV6-5; CDR3aa: ASSLTELAKNIQY
abundance: -; j_gene: TRBJ2-1; v_gene: TRBV27; CDR3aa: ASSLLPSGASEQF
abundance: few; j_gene: TRBJ1-2; v_gene: TRBV5-6; CDR3aa: ASSANGDSLLYGYT
abundance: once; j_gene: TRBJ2-2; v_gene: TRBV28; CDR3aa: ASNVGLAIGELF
abundance: few; j_gene: TRBJ2-3; v_gene: TRBV15; CDR3aa: ATSRDLYRTATDTQY